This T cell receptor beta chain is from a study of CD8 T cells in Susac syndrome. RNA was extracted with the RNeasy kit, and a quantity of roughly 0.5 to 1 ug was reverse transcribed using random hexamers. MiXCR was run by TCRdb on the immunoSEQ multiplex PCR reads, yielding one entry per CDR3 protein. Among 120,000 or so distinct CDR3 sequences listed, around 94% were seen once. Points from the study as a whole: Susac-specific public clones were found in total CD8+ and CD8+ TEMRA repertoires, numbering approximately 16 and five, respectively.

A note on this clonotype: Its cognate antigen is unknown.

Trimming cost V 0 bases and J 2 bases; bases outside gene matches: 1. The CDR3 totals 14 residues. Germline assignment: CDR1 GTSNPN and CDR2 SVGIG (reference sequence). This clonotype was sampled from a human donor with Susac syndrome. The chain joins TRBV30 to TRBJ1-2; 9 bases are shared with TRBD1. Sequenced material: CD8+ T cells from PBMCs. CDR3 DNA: TGTGCCTGGAGTGTAGGGACAGGGAACTATGGCTACACCTTC. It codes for CAWSVGTGNYGYTF.